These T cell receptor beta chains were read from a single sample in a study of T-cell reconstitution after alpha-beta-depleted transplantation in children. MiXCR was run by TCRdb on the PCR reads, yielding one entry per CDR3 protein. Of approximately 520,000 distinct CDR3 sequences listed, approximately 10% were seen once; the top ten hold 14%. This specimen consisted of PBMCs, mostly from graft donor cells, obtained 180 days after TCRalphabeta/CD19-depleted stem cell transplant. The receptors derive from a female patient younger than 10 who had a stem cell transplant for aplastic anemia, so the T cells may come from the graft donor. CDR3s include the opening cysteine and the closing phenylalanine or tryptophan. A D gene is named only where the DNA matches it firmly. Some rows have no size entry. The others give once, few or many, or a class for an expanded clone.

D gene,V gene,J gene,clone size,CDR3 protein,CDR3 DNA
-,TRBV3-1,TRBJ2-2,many,CASSQGMPGRGTGELFF,TGTGCCAGCAGCCAAGGGATGCCGGGGAGGGGGACCGGGGAGCTGTTTTTT
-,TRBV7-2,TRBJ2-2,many,CASSLQRKTGELFF,TGTGCCAGCAGCCTACAACGGAAGACCGGGGAGCTGTTTTTT
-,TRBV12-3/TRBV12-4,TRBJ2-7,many,CASSPSPTIYEQYF,TGTGCCAGCAGTCCTTCCCCCACGATCTACGAGCAGTACTTC
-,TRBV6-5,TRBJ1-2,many,CASSYSRSLYGYTF,TGTGCCAGCAGTTACAGTCGAAGCCTCTATGGCTACACCTTC
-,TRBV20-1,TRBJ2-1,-,CSARTGGRSYNEQFF,TGCAGTGCTAGAACTGGCGGCCGCTCCTACAATGAGCAGTTCTTC
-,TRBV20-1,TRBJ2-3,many,CSARVAGSTDTQYF,TGCAGTGCTAGAGTGGCGGGAAGCACAGATACGCAGTATTTT
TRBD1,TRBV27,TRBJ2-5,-,CASSPGQVVGQETQYF,TGTGCCAGCAGCCCCGGACAGGTGGTTGGGCAAGAGACCCAGTACTTC
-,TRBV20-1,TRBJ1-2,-,CSARQDGYTF,TGCAGTGCGAGACAGGATGGCTACACCTTC
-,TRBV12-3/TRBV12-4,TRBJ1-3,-,CASSFGPGRGGNTIYF,TGTGCCAGCAGTTTCGGTCCGGGCAGGGGTGGAAACACCATATATTTT
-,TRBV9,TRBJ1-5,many,CASSVGGNSNQPQHF,TGTGCCAGCAGCGTAGGGGGTAATAGCAATCAGCCCCAGCATTTT
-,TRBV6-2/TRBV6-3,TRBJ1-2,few,CASSSISANGYTF,TGTGCCAGCAGTTCCATCAGCGCTAATGGCTACACCTTC
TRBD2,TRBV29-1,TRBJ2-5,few,CSVDRGLAEETQYF,TGCAGCGTTGATCGTGGACTAGCGGAAGAGACCCAGTACTTC
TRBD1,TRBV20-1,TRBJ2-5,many,CSARPSDRGEETQYF,TGCAGTGCTAGACCTTCAGACAGGGGGGAAGAGACCCAGTACTTC
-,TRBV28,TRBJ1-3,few,CASSSTSSSGNTIYF,TGTGCCAGCAGCTCGACATCAAGCTCTGGAAACACCATATATTTT
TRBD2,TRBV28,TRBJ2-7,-,CASSALQAGGAHEQYF,TGTGCCAGCAGTGCCCTTCAAGCGGGAGGGGCCCACGAGCAGTACTTC
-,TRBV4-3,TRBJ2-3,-,CASSQEALRTDTQYF,TGCGCCAGCAGCCAAGAGGCCCTACGCACAGATACGCAGTATTTT
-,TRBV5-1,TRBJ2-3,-,CASSLAFFFPGDADTQYF,TGCGCCAGCAGCTTGGCCTTCTTCTTTCCAGGGGATGCAGATACGCAGTATTTT
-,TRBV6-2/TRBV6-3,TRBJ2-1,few,CASSFLSGKSYNEQFF,TGTGCCAGCAGTTTCCTTAGCGGAAAATCCTACAATGAGCAGTTCTTC
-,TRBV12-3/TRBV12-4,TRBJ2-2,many,CASSLRTHNTGELFF,TGTGCCAGCAGTCTTAGGACTCACAACACCGGGGAGCTGTTTTTT
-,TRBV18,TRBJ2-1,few,CASSPDRDPWDEQFF,TGTGCCAGCTCACCGGACCGGGACCCCTGGGATGAGCAGTTCTTC
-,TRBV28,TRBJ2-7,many,CASGSYSSYEQYF,TGTGCCAGCGGGTCCTATAGCTCCTACGAGCAGTACTTC
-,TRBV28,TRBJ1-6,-,CASSDTVAPYNSPLHF,TGTGCCAGCAGTGATACCGTCGCCCCGTATAATTCACCCCTCCACTTT
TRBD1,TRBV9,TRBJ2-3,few,CASSRDRVADTQYF,TGTGCCAGCAGCCGGGACAGGGTGGCAGATACGCAGTATTTT
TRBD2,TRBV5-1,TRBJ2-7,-,CASARGLADSYEQYF,TGCGCCAGCGCGAGGGGACTAGCGGATTCCTACGAGCAGTACTTC
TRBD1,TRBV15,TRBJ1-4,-,CATSRMARDRGRRANEKLFF,TGTGCCACCAGCAGAATGGCCCGGGACAGGGGGCGCCGGGCTAATGAAAAACTGTTTTTT
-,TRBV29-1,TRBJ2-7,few,CSVEGIQGTPYEQYF,TGCAGCGTTGAAGGAATTCAGGGGACCCCCTACGAGCAGTACTTC
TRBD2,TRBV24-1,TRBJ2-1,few,CATSALAGLAGGEGYNEQFF,TGTGCCACCAGTGCCCTAGCGGGACTAGCGGGAGGGGAGGGCTACAATGAGCAGTTCTTC
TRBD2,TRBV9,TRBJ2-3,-,CASSVEPKATTSWRRDTQYF,TGTGCCAGCAGCGTAGAACCCAAGGCAACGACTAGCTGGAGGAGGGATACGCAGTATTTT
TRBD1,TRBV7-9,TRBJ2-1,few,CASSLVPGGAYNEQFF,TGTGCCAGCAGCTTAGTTCCAGGGGGCGCCTACAATGAGCAGTTCTTC
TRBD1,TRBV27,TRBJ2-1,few,CASLSGTGPYNEQFF,TGTGCCAGCCTCTCCGGGACAGGGCCATACAATGAGCAGTTCTTC
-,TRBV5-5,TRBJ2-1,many,CASSLGVNEQFF,TGTGCCAGCAGCTTAGGGGTTAATGAGCAGTTCTTC
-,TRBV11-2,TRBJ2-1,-,CASSLVGPPGGRIYNEQFF,TGTGCCAGCAGCTTAGTAGGTCCGCCGGGTGGGAGGATCTACAATGAGCAGTTCTTC
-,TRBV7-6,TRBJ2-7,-,CASSFLPPWEQYF,TGTGCCAGCAGCTTCCTCCCCCCCTGGGAGCAGTACTTC
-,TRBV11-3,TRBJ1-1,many,CASSLTAWTENTEAFF,TGTGCCAGCAGCTTAACCGCCTGGACAGAGAACACTGAAGCTTTCTTT